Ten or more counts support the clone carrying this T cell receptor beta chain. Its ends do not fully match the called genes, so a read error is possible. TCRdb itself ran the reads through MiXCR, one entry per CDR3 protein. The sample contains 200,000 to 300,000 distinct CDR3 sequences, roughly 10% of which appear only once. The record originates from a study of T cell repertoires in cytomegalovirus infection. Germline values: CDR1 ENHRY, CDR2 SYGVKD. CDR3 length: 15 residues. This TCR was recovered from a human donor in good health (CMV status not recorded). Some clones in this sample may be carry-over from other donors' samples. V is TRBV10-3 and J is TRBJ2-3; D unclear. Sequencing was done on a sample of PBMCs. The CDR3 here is CAIRVRDNSTDTHYF. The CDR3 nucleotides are TGTGCCATCAGAGTCCGAGATAATAGCACAGATACGCATTATTTT.